This record looks at one T cell receptor (beta chain) sequence and its context. The length of the CDR3 is 13 residues. V lost 7 bases, J lost 7 bases, and 9 bases stayed unmatched. Per germline, CDR1 SGHDT and CDR2 YYEEEE. In the original workflow: Amplifying reference gene primers gave estimates of nucleated cell counts. Sequencing used immunoSEQ multiplex PCR; TCRdb keeps in-frame clones, though not all of them. The V and J calls and clone size come from that table; D and trimming were worked out from the DNA. The data contain about 180,000 clones, around 80% of them singletons. Cohorts were determined from participant-reported clinical history. The data originate from a study of blood T cell repertoires in COVID-19.

J is TRBJ1-2 and V is TRBV5-6; TRBD1 matches 8 bases. The sequence derives from a man aged 60 to 69 who had been exposed to COVID-19. The sequenced sample consisted of PBMCs or T cells enriched from blood (not recorded which). The chain's CDR3 is CASRTQGGVGYTF. The CDR3 DNA reads as TGTGCCAGCCGGACACAGGGGGGAGTTGGCTACACCTTC.